Shown below are 2 T cell receptor beta chains from a single sample sequenced in a study of graft-versus-host responses after intestinal transplantation. Clones were read by immunoSEQ multiplex PCR, and TCRdb kept only the in-frame ones, dropping some. The sample includes 8,800 or so clones, approximately 72% of them seen just once. Once graft tissue had been processed, intraepithelial and lamina propria lymphocytes were released. The sequencing used ileum tissue, collected less than 550 days after intestinal transplant. Receptors originate from a human patient who received an intestinal transplant, so some T cells may come from the graft donor.

In the case of this clone: Other DNA sequences in this specimen translate into the identical CDR3. The chain carries TRBV6-6 and TRBJ1-4, with no clear D. CDR1 MNHNY and CDR2 SVGAGI come from the germline V gene (reference sequence). Trimming removed 2 bases at V and 3 bases at J, with 10 bases between. CDR3 length: 15 residues. CDR3 residues: CASSYEGGANEKLFF. The DNA for the CDR3 is TGTGCCAGCAGTTACGAAGGCGGGGCTAATGAAAAACTGTTTTTT.

The gene calls are TRBV18 and TRBJ1-4; D is perhaps TRBD1 (5 bases). Germline V gives CDR1 KGHSH, CDR2 LQKENI. V lost 3 bases to trimming and J lost 4 bases, with 12 bases between them. The CDR3 runs 15 residues. The CDR3 protein is CASSPVQGNNEKLFF. The CDR3 DNA sequence: TGTGCCAGCTCACCGGTCCAGGGTAATAATGAAAAACTGTTTTTT.